The source of this T cell receptor (beta chain) is a study of PD-1 blockade in classical Hodgkin lymphoma. Some clones are missing from TCRdb's copy, which holds only in-frame ones; the method was immunoSEQ multiplex PCR. This sample has roughly 60,000 clones; 70% to 90% occur once, and the top ten carry more than 5%. Trimming removed 4 bases from V and 4 bases from J, with 14 bases in between. Germline V gives CDR1 LNHDA, CDR2 SQIVND (reference sequence). CDR3 length: 15 residues. Each and every patient relapsed after autologous stem cell transplantation, and patients got differing brentuximab vedotin exposure.

The chain links TRBV19 to TRBJ1-5; a weak D match, TRBD1 (5 bases). This TCR came from a human donor with classical Hodgkin lymphoma. Sequencing was performed on peripheral blood mononuclear cells (PBMCs), taken before the second cycle of nivolumab. The CDR3 DNA reads TGTGCCAGTAGTAGTGGGGCGCGTATGAATCAGCCCCAGCATTTT. This sequence encodes CASSSGARMNQPQHF.